The source of this T cell receptor beta chain is a study of blood T cell repertoires in COVID-19. Background on the study: Sites in the United States, Italy and Spain provided acute and convalescent COVID-19 samples. From T cells, B-cell-depleted T cells, or PBMCs came the material, which was cDNA or gDNA.

V gave up 3 bases and J gave up 7 bases, with 16 bases separating them. Germline CDR1 is LGHNA and CDR2 is YSLEER. The length of the CDR3 is 15 residues. Per the study methods: From reference gene primer amplification, estimates of nucleated cell counts were derived. Sequencing used immunoSEQ multiplex PCR; TCRdb keeps in-frame clones, though not all of them. V, J and clone size reflect that table, while D and trimming were determined from the DNA. In the table there are 150,000 or so clones, around 91% of which are singletons. Seattle patient enrollment occurred during active infection, with longitudinal follow-up thereafter.

The V gene is TRBV4-3, the J gene TRBJ2-1; a weak D match, TRBD2 (7 bases). This TCR was recovered from a man aged 18 to 29 with COVID-19, enrolled during active disease. Material for sequencing was peripheral blood. CDR3 in DNA: TGCGCCAGCAGCCAGGAGGGCCGGGGGGCGAATGAGCAGTTCTTC. This codes for CASSQEGRGANEQFF.